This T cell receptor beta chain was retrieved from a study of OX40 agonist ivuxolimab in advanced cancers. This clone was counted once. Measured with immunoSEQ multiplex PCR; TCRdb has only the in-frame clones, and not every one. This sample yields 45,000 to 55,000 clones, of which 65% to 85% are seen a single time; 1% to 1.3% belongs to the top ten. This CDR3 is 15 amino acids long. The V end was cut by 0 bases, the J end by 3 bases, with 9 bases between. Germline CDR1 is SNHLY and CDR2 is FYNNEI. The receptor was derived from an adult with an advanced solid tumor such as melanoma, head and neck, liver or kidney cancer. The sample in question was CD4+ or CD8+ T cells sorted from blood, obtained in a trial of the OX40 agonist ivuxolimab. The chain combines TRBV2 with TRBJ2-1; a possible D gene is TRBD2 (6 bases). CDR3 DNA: TGTGCCAGCAGTGAAGCAGGACTACTCTACAATGAGCAGTTCTTC. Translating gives CASSEAGLLYNEQFF.